The 19 T cell receptor beta chains given below trace back to one sample, sequenced in a study of molecular identifiers for immune sequencing clone quantification. TCRdb called the PCR reads again in MiXCR, with one record for every CDR3 protein. Of over 90,000 distinct CDR3 sequences in the sample, 35% were seen once. Sequenced material: naive CD8+ T cells from blood, with Jurkat cell RNA spiked in. As for subset: FACS-sorted CD8+CD4-CCR7+CD45RA+ naive T cells. The receptors come from a human donor in good health. Some libraries in this study had Jurkat cell RNA spiked in.

This clonotype was recorded at least ten times. The rearrangement links TRBV29-1 to TRBJ2-3, with D hard to call. CDR3 length: 13 residues. Trimming took off 4 bases at V and 6 bases at J, with 14 bases between the two ends. Per the germline V gene, CDR1 is SQVTM and CDR2 is ANQGSEA. DNA for the CDR3: TGCAGCGTTGTGGGCAGGACGGACGATACGCAGTATTTT. Protein sequence: CSVVGRTDDTQYF.

This clonotype was seen ten or more times. The chain employs TRBV4-3 and TRBJ2-6; TRBD1 matches 8 bases. The CDR3 is 17 amino acids. Germline assignment: CDR1 LGHNA and CDR2 YSLEER. V trimming: 4 bases; J trimming: 4 bases; junction bases outside the gene matches: 9. In DNA, the CDR3 is TGCGCCAGCAGCCCTTCCCCACAGGGGGACGGGGCCAACGTCCTGACTTTC. Encoded protein: CASSPSPQGDGANVLTF.

V and J are TRBV6-2 or TRBV6-3 and TRBJ1-1; possibly TRBD1 for D (6 bases). V was trimmed by 6 bases and J by 4 bases, leaving 21 bases between them. There are 16 residues in the CDR3. In germline, CDR1 is MNHEY, CDR2 SVGEGT. The CDR3 sequence is CASRSDRATGITEAFF. As DNA, the CDR3 is TGTGCCAGCAGATCAGATAGGGCAACAGGGATCACTGAAGCTTTCTTT.

The rearrangement joins TRBV4-3 to TRBJ2-3; D gene ambiguous. The V and J ends lost 0 bases and 6 bases respectively, with 19 bases between them. The CDR3 totals 17 residues. The germline CDR1 and CDR2 sequences are LGHNA and YSLEER. CDR3 DNA sequence: TGCGCCAGCAGCCAAGATCCATTTGGTGGGATTTTGGATACGCAGTATTTT. Amino acids: CASSQDPFGGILDTQYF.

This clonotype was picked up many times. The chain's CDR3 is CASSSGQYRSTDTQYF. In DNA form, the CDR3 reads TGTGCCAGCAGCTCGGGACAGTACCGTAGCACAGATACGCAGTATTTT. V is TRBV11-2 and J is TRBJ2-3, with 7 bases aligning to TRBD1. V trimming: 4 bases; J trimming: 0 bases; junction bases outside the gene matches: 7. CDR3 length: 16 amino acids. In germline, CDR1 is SGHAT, CDR2 FQNNGV.

Points on this clonotype: A much larger clone sits a single nucleotide away, making a read error possible. V is TRBV19 and J is TRBJ2-3, with 8 positions matching TRBD2. The CDR3 runs to 13 residues. CDR1 is LNHDA, CDR2 SQIVND, per germline (reference sequence). CDR3 nucleotides: TGTGCCAGTAATGCGCGCGGGGCAGCGGGAGTGGCTTTT. Residues: CASNARGAAGVAF.

Remarks on this clonotype: It may be a read error: a sequence one base away is much more abundant. The chain has TRBV6-8 and TRBJ1-5; tentative D call: TRBD1 (5 bases). This CDR3 contains 15 residues. Germline V lookup: CDR1 MNHGY, CDR2 SAAAGT. The V gene lost 5 bases and the J gene lost 0 bases, with 11 bases spanning the gap. The CDR3 DNA reads TGTGCCAGCAGTAATGGGGGATATAGCAATCAGCCCCAGCATTTT. Protein product: CASSNGGYSNQPQHF.

With regard to this clonotype: This sequence may be a read error, since a much larger clone differs from it by one base. Here the CDR3 reads CASSSPRGSRTYEQYF. The CDR3, as DNA: TGTGCCAGCAGTTCACCGCGGGGTAGTAGAACCTACGAGCAGTACTTC. J is TRBJ2-7 and V is TRBV28; maybe TRBD2 (6 bases). V was shortened by 4 bases and J by 2 bases, with 18 bases between the two germline ends. Germline CDR1 and CDR2: MDHEN and SYDVKM. The CDR3 covers 16 residues.

A note on this clonotype: A much larger clone differs from this one at a single base, so this may be a read error. This chain uses TRBV7-6 with TRBJ1-5; D unclear. Per germline, CDR1 SGHVS and CDR2 FNYEAQ. This CDR3 region has 15 residues. In nucleotides, the CDR3 is TGTGCCAGCAGCTTAGGGCCATTTAGCGATCAGCCCCAGCATTTT. This gives the protein CASSLGPFSDQPQHF.

Worth noting for this clonotype: A read error may produce the germline difference seen at one junction end. The chain is built from TRBV7-6 and TRBJ1-4; the D is unclear. Germline V lookup: CDR1 SGHVS, CDR2 FNYEAQ. This CDR3 contains 16 residues. Here the CDR3 DNA reads TGTGCCAGCAGTCCGGGGTACACGGGAACTAATGAAAATCTGTTTTTT. It specifies CASSPGYTGTNENLFF.

This chain connects TRBV7-2 to TRBJ2-3; D may be TRBD2 (5 bases). The CDR3 length is 15 residues. The germline V and J ends were trimmed by 5 bases and 2 bases, with 14 bases remaining between them. Germline assignment: CDR1 SGHTA and CDR2 FQGNSA. The DNA for the CDR3 is TGTGCCAGCAGCCCCGGACCAGCGGTCACAGATACGCAGTATTTT. Protein product: CASSPGPAVTDTQYF.

About this clonotype itself: A read error may explain this, as a much larger clone is one base away. The rearrangement links TRBV4-3 to TRBJ2-7; D is uncertain. This CDR3 spans 13 amino acids. With 0 bases removed from V and 6 bases from J, the gap between germline ends came to 9 bases. The germline CDR1 and CDR2 sequences are LGHNA and YSLEER. The CDR3 spells CASSQDGWGEQYF. The CDR3, as DNA: TGCGCCAGCAGCCAAGATGGGTGGGGCGAGCAGTACTTC.

About this clonotype: This is likely a read error, given that the CDR3 carries no conserved phenylalanine or tryptophan at its end. The DNA is left out, because the CDR3 cannot be placed on it with certainty; the CDR3 is given as TCRdb lists it. CDR3 region: CASSPWDLQPLHY. This chain connects TRBV19 to TRBJ1-5; the tabulated D call, TRBD1, remains unverified against the DNA. Termini included, the CDR3 measures 13 amino acids. Germline loops: CDR1 LNHDA, CDR2 SQIVND (reference sequence).

CDR3 sequence (DNA): TGTGCCAGCAGTCACGGGACTAGCGGGCCGTTAAAAGAGACCCAGTACTTC. This encodes CASSHGTSGPLKETQYF. The chain carries TRBV6-5 and TRBJ2-5; 12 nucleotides match TRBD2. This CDR3 is built from 17 residues. V dropped 5 bases and J dropped 3; count of bases not matched to a gene: 10. The germline gives CDR1 MNHEY, CDR2 SVGAGI.

CDR3 in amino acids: CASDNSPPRGNNEQFF. The CDR3 nucleotides are TGTGCCAGCGACAATTCCCCCCCGAGAGGGAACAATGAGCAGTTCTTC. This chain joins TRBV28 and TRBJ2-1, with a weak D call TRBD2 (5 bases). The CDR3 sequence is 16 residues long. Trimming cost V 8 bases and J 5 bases, with 22 bases left between them. The germline gives CDR1 MDHEN, CDR2 SYDVKM.

This clonotype was detected only a few times. V gene TRBV5-1 combines with J gene TRBJ2-3, with 8 bases lining up with TRBD1. With 5 bases clipped from V and 4 bases from J, the junction kept 9 bases outside the gene matches. Germline assignment: CDR1 SGHRS and CDR2 YFSETQ. CDR3 length: 15 residues. The CDR3 nucleotides read TGCGCCAGCAGACCGACGGACAGGGAGGCAGATACGCAGTATTTT. Translated, it gives CASRPTDREADTQYF.

The table lists this clonotype with a few counts. The V and J genes are TRBV6-6 and TRBJ2-5, with TRBD1 as a possible D gene (5 bases). The CDR3 covers 18 residues. V gave up 0 bases and J gave up 3 bases, with 20 bases separating them. The germline V gene has CDR1 MNHNY and CDR2 SVGAGI (reference sequence). The CDR3 sequence is CASSYSRFAQGSKETQYF. DNA for the CDR3: TGTGCCAGCAGTTACTCGAGGTTCGCCCAGGGCTCAAAAGAGACCCAGTACTTC.

The chain employs TRBV11-2 and TRBJ2-1; possibly TRBD1 for D (6 bases). The length of the CDR3 is 14 residues. V lost 0 bases, J lost 6 bases, and 9 bases lay in between. Germline V gene data show CDR1 as SGHAT and CDR2 as FQNNGV. This chain's CDR3 is CASSLELGANEQFF. In DNA form, the CDR3 reads TGTGCCAGCAGCTTAGAACTGGGGGCCAATGAGCAGTTCTTC. Supplemented by reference TRBV11-2 and TRBJ2-1, the full variable domain reads EAGVAQSPRYKIIEKRQSVAFWCNPISGHATLYWYQQILGQGPKLLIQFQNNGVVDDSQLPKDRFSAERLKGVDSTLKIQPAKLEDSAVYLCASSLELGANEQFFGPGTRLTVL.

Comment on this clonotype: A junction boundary mismatches the germline segment, possibly from a read error. The chain has TRBV28 and TRBJ2-7; 8 nucleotides line up with TRBD2. CDR1 is MDHEN and CDR2 is SYDVKM in the germline V gene. The CDR3 consists of 15 residues. CDR3 protein: CASGLYAGGSFEQYF. CDR3 bases: TGTGCCAGCGGTTTATACGCGGGAGGATCCTTCGAGCAGTACTTC.